This T cell receptor (beta chain) was recorded in a study of blood T cell repertoires in COVID-19. Study-wide background: Spain, Italy and the United States supplied samples that represented acute and convalescent COVID-19. In each case, the material was cDNA or gDNA derived from T cells, B-cell-depleted T cells, or PBMCs.

Trimming removed 0 bases at V and 2 bases at J, with 10 bases between. CDR1 SGHNT and CDR2 YYREEE come from the germline V gene (reference sequence). This CDR3 has 15 residues. Clones were sequenced by immunoSEQ multiplex PCR, and TCRdb holds only the in-frame ones, with some missing. Of approximately 530,000 clones listed, about 89% are singletons. One Seattle source followed patients from active infection through their disease course. The chain joins TRBV5-4 to TRBJ2-3, with TRBD1 as a possible D gene (6 bases). The TCR originated in a woman between 45 and 65 years old with COVID-19, enrolled during active disease. Sequencing was done on a sample of peripheral blood. The CDR3 coding sequence is TGTGCCAGCAGCTTGGTGGGGGCCCACACAGATACGCAGTATTTT. Translation: CASSLVGAHTDTQYF. The complete variable domain, with remaining parts taken from reference TRBV5-4 and TRBJ2-3, reads ETGVTQSPTHLIKTRGQQVTLRCSSQSGHNTVSWYQQALGQGPQFIFQYYREEENGRGNFPPRFSGLQFPNYSSELNVNALELDDSALYLCASSLVGAHTDTQYFGPGTRLTVL.